A single sample is the source of the 16 T cell receptor beta chains below, sequenced in a study of Graves' ophthalmopathy and Graves' hyperthyroidism. TCR beta CDR3 amplification used RNA transcripts. The library came from an HTBI-primed first-round RT-PCR and a second-round multiplex PCR. From the multiplex PCR reads, TCRdb called clonotypes with MiXCR, one entry per CDR3 protein. The sample consists of fewer than 600,000 distinct CDR3 sequences, 14% of them appearing once. Sequencing was carried out using blood. All receptors come from a woman under 40 with Graves' ophthalmopathy.

The table lists this clonotype with many counts. The rearrangement links TRBV15 to TRBJ2-5; 14 bases agree with TRBD2. Trimming cost V 5 bases and J 5 bases; bases outside gene matches: 7. This CDR3 has 16 residues. The germline gives CDR1 LNHNV, CDR2 YYDKDF (reference sequence). The DNA of the CDR3 is TGTGCCACCAGCCGACGGACTAGCGGGGGGCGGGAGACCCAGTACTTC. Protein sequence: CATSRRTSGGRETQYF.

This clonotype was counted many times. V usage is TRBV6-5 and J usage is TRBJ1-2; possibly TRBD1 for D (5 bases). The CDR3 length is 16 residues. CDR1 and CDR2 from the germline V gene are MNHEY and SVGAGI. Trimming stripped 0 bases from V and 5 bases from J, with 16 bases between. In nucleotides, the CDR3 is TGTGCCAGCAGTTACTCGGACCTCGGGACGGCTTATGGCTACACCTTC. It yields the protein CASSYSDLGTAYGYTF.

This clonotype occurred many times. The genes are TRBV7-8 and TRBJ1-3; no clear D. The CDR3 is 14 residues long. Trimming left V 3 bases short and J 0 bases short, with 6 bases between. Germline CDR1 SGHVS, CDR2 FQNEAQ. The CDR3 DNA follows: TGTGCCAGCAGCTTTGGGATCTCTGGAAACACCATATATTTT. The encoded protein is CASSFGISGNTIYF.

This clonotype was counted ten times or more. The genes are TRBV6-5 and TRBJ2-5; D not certain. This CDR3 comprises 12 residues. V was shortened by 2 bases and J by 8 bases, with 9 bases between the two germline ends. In germline, CDR1 is MNHEY, CDR2 SVGAGI. This chain's CDR3 is CASSYALGTQYF. CDR3 coding DNA: TGTGCCAGCAGTTACGCTCTGGGAACCCAGTACTTC.

The chain combines TRBV7-2 with TRBJ2-5; perhaps TRBD2 as D (5 bases). CDR1 is SGHTA and CDR2 is FQGNSA in the germline V gene. V lost 5 bases to trimming and J lost 7 bases, with 17 bases between them. The CDR3 is 14 amino acids. The CDR3 region has the DNA TGTGCCAGCAGCCTCCTACTAGATGCGGTGACCCAGTACTTC. Amino acid sequence: CASSLLLDAVTQYF.

In the case of this clonotype: This sequence may be a read error, since a much larger clone differs from it by one base. The conserved phenylalanine or tryptophan is not found at the CDR3 terminus, so this likely reflects a read error. This chain joins TRBV28 and TRBJ1-1; D remains ambiguous. CDR1 and CDR2 from the germline V gene are MDHEN and SYDVKM. V shed 2 bases and J shed 11 bases, with 9 bases lying between them. This CDR3 spans 11 amino acids. CDR3 loop: CASSLQLLAFL. The CDR3 DNA sequence: TGTGCCAGCAGTTTACAGCTGTTGGCTTTCTTG.

This clonotype was recorded many times. The J gene is TRBJ1-1, the V gene TRBV6-1; a possible D gene is TRBD1 (5 bases). This CDR3 is 14 amino acids long. Per germline, CDR1 MNHNS and CDR2 SASEGT. V was cut by 5 bases and J by 4 bases, with 14 bases left in between. CDR3 bases: TGTGCCAGCAGTCCCCTGGCAGGGCTCACTGAAGCTTTCTTT. It codes for CASSPLAGLTEAFF.

The table lists this clonotype with many counts. The V call is TRBV12-3 or TRBV12-4, the J call TRBJ2-5, with 14 nucleotides matching TRBD2. This CDR3 is built from 17 residues. The ends lost 5 bases at V and 2 bases at J; junction bases unmatched: 7. CDR3: CASSLRLAGGRQETQYF. The CDR3 region has the DNA TGTGCCAGCAGTCTACGACTAGCGGGGGGGCGGCAAGAGACCCAGTACTTC.

A note on this clonotype: Given the absence of the conserved phenylalanine or tryptophan at the CDR3 end, a read error is likely. The chain recombines TRBV6-1 with TRBJ1-2, with unresolved D. The V end lost 0 bases, the J end lost 5 bases, and 4 bases lay between the germline ends. This CDR3 is 12 amino acids long. Looked up from germline, CDR1 is MNHNS and CDR2 is SASEGT. CDR3 in DNA: TGTGCCAGCAGTGAAGCCGGTTATGGCTACACCTAC. Its translation is CASSEAGYGYTY.

This chain links TRBV12-3 or TRBV12-4 with TRBJ1-1; 8 bases fit TRBD1. Germline trimming cut 5 bases from V and 1 base from J; bases unmatched to any gene: 6. This CDR3 contains 15 residues. The CDR3, as DNA: TGTGCCAGCAGTCCAGGGGGCGGATGGAACACTGAAGCTTTCTTT. Translation: CASSPGGGWNTEAFF.

This clonotype came up many times. The chain has TRBV11-1 and TRBJ2-7; D possibly corresponds to TRBD1 (6 bases). Trimming removed 5 bases at V and 2 bases at J, with 19 bases between. The CDR3 has 16 amino acids. CDR1 and CDR2 from the germline V gene are SGHAT and FQDESV (reference sequence). The CDR3 bases are TGTGCCAGCAGCCGGAGCAGCCGGGACATCGCCTACGAGCAGTACTTC. Amino acid sequence: CASSRSSRDIAYEQYF.

Concerning this clonotype itself: A read error is possible here, since a much larger clone lies one base away. The chain uses TRBV13 and TRBJ2-7, with TRBD2 matching over 14 bases. Per germline, CDR1 PRHDT and CDR2 FYEKMQ (reference sequence). This CDR3 contains 16 residues. The CDR3 loop reads CASSSGLAGEPYEQCF. CDR3 nucleotide sequence: TGTGCCAGCAGCTCGGGACTAGCGGGGGAACCCTACGAGCAGTGCTTC.

This clonotype was found many times. The chain recombines TRBV27 with TRBJ1-3; TRBD1 is a possible D gene (6 bases). Germline V gives CDR1 MNHEY, CDR2 SMNVEV (reference sequence). This CDR3 has 17 amino acids. V lost 8 bases and J lost 0, with 20 bases in between. CDR3 in DNA: TGTGCCAGCTCGGCCACCCAGGGACACAACTCTGGAAACACCATATATTTT. It codes for CASSATQGHNSGNTIYF.

This clonotype turned up a few times. One junction end disagrees with the germline gene, perhaps due to a read error. The rearrangement joins TRBV7-6 to TRBJ1-1; 8 bases line up with TRBD1. Germline V gene data show CDR1 as SGHVS and CDR2 as FNYEAQ. The CDR3 runs to 13 residues. The CDR3 loop is CTSSSTPGGSAFF. CDR3 sequence (DNA): TGTACCAGCAGCTCAACCCCAGGGGGCTCGGCTTTCTTT.

This clonotype was recorded at least ten times. The gene calls are TRBV28 and TRBJ1-2, with unresolved D. This CDR3 has 14 residues. Between the trimmed V and J ends, which lost 5 bases and 0 bases, there was a span of 10 bases. Germline values: CDR1 MDHEN, CDR2 SYDVKM. CDR3 coding DNA: TGTGCCAGCAGTGCTCCCGGTTCTAACTATGGCTACACCTTC. Translating it yields CASSAPGSNYGYTF.

Many counts were recorded for this clonotype. Written as DNA, the CDR3 is TGTGCCAGCAGCTCCGGGACTGGTGGGACCCAGTACTTC. This translates into CASSSGTGGTQYF. The chain employs TRBV7-2 and TRBJ2-5, with D maybe TRBD2 (6 bases). Germline values: CDR1 SGHTA, CDR2 FQGNSA. This CDR3 is built from 13 residues. The germline V and J ends were trimmed by 4 bases and 7 bases, with 13 bases remaining between them.